This TCR beta chain was obtained from a study of T cells expressing NK-cell markers (dated by TCRdb to 2020 to 2022). Background on the whole study: About 8 donors provided sorted CD3+CD56+NKG2C+, CD3+CD56+NKG2C- and CD3+CD56-NKG2C+ T-cell subsets, whose TCR beta-chain repertoires were profiled. The eight sequenced donors were randomly selected healthy volunteers, three men and five women. Among the eight sequenced donors, only one was HCMV-seronegative, while the other seven were HCMV-seropositive. The libraries were sequenced on Illumina HiSeq 2000/2500, MiSeq or NextSeq, producing 2 x 150 bp reads.

This sample was sequenced with an Illumina HiSeq 2000. 5'RACE template switching, by which a universal primer site and unique molecular identifiers were added, was used to make TCR beta cDNA libraries. Priming for cDNA synthesis came from the TCR beta constant segment, and two successive PCR amplification steps followed. The authors' analysis ran thus. MIGEC handled demultiplexing of the reads and grouping by UMI, while MiTCR was used to assemble and quantify clonotypes. Only TCR cDNA sequences supported by at least two reads were kept to exclude erroneous sequences. The tcR package was used for downstream repertoire analysis, and clonotypes were matched between fractions using CDR3 nucleotide sequence together with V segment. VDJmatch was used to annotate antigen specificity against VDJdb, with one amino acid substitution in CDR3 permitted. TCRdb reprocessed the reads, and each CDR3 protein sequence is entered once, without DNA. TCRdb, not the authors, supplied the V and J calls. Per the sample table, the count is roughly 390,000 distinct CDR3 sequences. Around a tenth of the sample is held by the ten biggest clonotypes.

The CDR3 runs 16 residues from the cysteine to the phenylalanine. No DNA accompanies this entry. Per the germline V gene, SGHTA is the CDR1 and FQGNSA is the CDR2. HCMV serostatus was determined by detecting HCMV-specific IgG in serum with a commercial ELISA kit. Ficoll density gradient centrifugation was used to isolate peripheral blood mononuclear cells from blood. The research as a whole found: Those dominant clonotypes were again the most abundant among CD3+CD56-NKG2C+ cells in a few donors, at about 25-60.1%. It remained unclear whether the expanded NKG2C-expressing T cell clones were specific for HCMV antigens. For six donors, the dominant CD3+CD56+NKG2C+ clonotypes were among the top 10 CD8+ clonotypes and accounted for roughly 1.0-8% of CD8+ T cells.

As to this clonotype: Its antigen has not been determined.

The sequenced material came from blood T cells: a sorted CD56 or NKG2C T cell subset, CD4+ or CD8+ T cells, or bulk PBMC T cells (not recorded which). The rearrangement combines TRBV7-2 with TRBJ2-2; TCRdb calls TRBD2, which cannot be checked without DNA. The sequence was collected from a woman between 50 and 59 years old in good health. Donor details come from another sample of the same person, matched by shared clones. The CDR3 loop reads CASSPRSGLVTGELFF.